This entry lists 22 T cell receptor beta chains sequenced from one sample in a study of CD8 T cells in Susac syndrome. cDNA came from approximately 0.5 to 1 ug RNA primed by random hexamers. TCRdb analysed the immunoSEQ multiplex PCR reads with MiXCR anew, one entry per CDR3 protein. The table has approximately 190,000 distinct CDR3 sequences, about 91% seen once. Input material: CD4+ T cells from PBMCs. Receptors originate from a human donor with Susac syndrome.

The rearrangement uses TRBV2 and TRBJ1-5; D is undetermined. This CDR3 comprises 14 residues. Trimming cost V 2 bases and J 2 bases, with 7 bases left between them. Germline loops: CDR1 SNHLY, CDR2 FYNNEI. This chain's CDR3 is CASSEKSGNQPQHF. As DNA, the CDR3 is TGTGCCAGCAGTGAAAAGTCAGGCAATCAGCCCCAGCATTTT.

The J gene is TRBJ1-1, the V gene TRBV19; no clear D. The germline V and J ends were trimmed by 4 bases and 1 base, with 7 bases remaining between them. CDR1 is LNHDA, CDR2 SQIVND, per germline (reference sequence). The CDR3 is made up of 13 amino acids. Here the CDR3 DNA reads TGTGCCAGTAGTAGGAGGGAGAACACTGAAGCTTTCTTT. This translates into CASSRRENTEAFF.

CDR3 coding DNA: TGTGCCAGCAGTTTTCAAAGGATAGGCGAGCAGTACTTC. This codes for CASSFQRIGEQYF. The rearrangement uses TRBV12-3 or TRBV12-4 and TRBJ2-7; no clear D gene. Trimming stripped 3 bases from V and 6 bases from J, with 12 bases between. The CDR3 covers 13 residues.

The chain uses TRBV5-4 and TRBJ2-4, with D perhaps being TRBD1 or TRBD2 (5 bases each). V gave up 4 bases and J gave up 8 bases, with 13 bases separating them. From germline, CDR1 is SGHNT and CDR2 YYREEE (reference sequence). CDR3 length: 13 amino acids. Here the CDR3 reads CASSLNLGDIQYF. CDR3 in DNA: TGTGCCAGCAGCCTAAACTTGGGGGACATTCAGTACTTC.

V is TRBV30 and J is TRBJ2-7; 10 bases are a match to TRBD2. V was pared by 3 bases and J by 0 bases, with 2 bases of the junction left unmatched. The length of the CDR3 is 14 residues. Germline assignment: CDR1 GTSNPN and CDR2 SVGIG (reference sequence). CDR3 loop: CAWRLAGSSYEQYF. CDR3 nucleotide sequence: TGTGCCTGGAGACTAGCGGGGAGCTCCTACGAGCAGTACTTC.

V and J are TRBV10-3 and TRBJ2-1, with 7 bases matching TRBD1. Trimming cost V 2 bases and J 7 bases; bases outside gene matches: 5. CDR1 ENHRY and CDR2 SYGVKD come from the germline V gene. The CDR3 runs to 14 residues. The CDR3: CAISETRDSNEQFF. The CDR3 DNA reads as TGTGCCATCAGTGAGACCCGGGACAGTAATGAGCAGTTCTTC.

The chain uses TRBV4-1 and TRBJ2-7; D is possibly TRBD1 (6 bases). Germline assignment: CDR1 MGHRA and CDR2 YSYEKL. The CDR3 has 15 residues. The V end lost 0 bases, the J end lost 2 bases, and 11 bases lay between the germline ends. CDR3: CASSQDFRQAYEQYF. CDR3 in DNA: TGCGCCAGCAGCCAAGATTTCCGACAGGCCTACGAGCAGTACTTC.

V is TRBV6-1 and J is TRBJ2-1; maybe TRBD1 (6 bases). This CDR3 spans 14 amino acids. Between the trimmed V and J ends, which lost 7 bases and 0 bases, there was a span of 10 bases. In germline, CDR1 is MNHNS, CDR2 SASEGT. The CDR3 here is CASNTGSSYNEQFF. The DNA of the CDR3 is TGTGCCAGCAATACAGGGAGCTCCTACAATGAGCAGTTCTTC.

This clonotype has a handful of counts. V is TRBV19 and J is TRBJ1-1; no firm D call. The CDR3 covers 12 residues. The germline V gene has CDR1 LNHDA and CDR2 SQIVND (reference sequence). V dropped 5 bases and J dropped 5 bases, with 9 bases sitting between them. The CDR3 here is CASSLASTEAFF. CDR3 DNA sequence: TGTGCCAGTAGTCTCGCGAGTACTGAAGCTTTCTTT.

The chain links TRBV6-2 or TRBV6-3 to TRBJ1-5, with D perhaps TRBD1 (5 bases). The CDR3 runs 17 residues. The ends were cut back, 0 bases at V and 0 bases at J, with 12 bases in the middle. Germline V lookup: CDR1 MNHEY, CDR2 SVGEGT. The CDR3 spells CASSYSPGQGSNQPQHF. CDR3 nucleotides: TGTGCCAGCAGTTACTCCCCCGGGCAGGGTAGCAATCAGCCCCAGCATTTT.

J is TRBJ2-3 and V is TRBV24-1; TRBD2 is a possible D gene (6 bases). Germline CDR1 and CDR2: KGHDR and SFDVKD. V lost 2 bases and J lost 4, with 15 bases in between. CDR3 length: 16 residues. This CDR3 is CATSDSLRGSADTQYF. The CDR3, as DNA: TGTGCCACCAGTGATTCCCTTCGGGGGTCTGCAGATACGCAGTATTTT.

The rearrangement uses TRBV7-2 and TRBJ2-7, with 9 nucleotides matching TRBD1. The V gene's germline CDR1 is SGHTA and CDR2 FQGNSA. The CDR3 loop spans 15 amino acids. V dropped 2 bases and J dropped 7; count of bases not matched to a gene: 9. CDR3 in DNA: TGTGCCAGCAGCTTACTAGGACAGGGGTCGCGGGAGCAGTACTTC. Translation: CASSLLGQGSREQYF.

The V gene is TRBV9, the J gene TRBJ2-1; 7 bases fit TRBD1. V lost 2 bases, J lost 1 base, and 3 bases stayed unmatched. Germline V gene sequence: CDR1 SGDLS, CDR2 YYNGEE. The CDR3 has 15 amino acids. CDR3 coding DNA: TGTGCCAGCAGCGTTGACAGGGCTTCCTACAATGAGCAGTTCTTC. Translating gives CASSVDRASYNEQFF.

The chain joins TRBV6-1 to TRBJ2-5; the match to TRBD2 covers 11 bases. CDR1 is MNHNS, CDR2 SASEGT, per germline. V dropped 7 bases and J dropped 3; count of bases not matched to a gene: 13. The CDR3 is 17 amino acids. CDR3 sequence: CASTLARTSGPEETQYF. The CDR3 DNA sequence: TGTGCCAGCACCCTCGCCCGGACTAGCGGGCCTGAAGAGACCCAGTACTTC.

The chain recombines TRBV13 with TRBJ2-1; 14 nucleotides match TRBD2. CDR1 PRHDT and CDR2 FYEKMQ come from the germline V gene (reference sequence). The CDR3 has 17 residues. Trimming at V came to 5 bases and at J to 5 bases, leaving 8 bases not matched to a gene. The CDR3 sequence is CASSPSRLAGGNNEQFF. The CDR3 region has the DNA TGTGCCAGCAGCCCAAGTCGACTAGCGGGGGGGAACAATGAGCAGTTCTTC.

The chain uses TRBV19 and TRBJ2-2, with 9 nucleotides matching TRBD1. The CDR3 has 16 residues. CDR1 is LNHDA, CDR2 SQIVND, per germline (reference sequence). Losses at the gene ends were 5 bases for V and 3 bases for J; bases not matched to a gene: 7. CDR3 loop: CASSSLDRGYTGELFF. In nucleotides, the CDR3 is TGTGCCAGTAGTTCGCTGGACAGGGGCTACACCGGGGAGCTGTTTTTT.

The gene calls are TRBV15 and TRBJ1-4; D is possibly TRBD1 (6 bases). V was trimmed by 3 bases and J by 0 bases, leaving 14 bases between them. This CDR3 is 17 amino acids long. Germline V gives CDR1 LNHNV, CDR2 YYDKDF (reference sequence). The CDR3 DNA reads TGTGCCACCAGCAGGGGACGACAGGCGTCAACTAATGAAAAACTGTTTTTT. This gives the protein CATSRGRQASTNEKLFF.

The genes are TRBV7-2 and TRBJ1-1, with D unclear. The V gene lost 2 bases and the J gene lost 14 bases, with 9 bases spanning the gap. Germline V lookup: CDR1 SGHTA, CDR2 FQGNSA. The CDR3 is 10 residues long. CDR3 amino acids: CASSLKAAFF. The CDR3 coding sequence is TGTGCCAGCAGCTTAAAGGCAGCCTTCTTT.

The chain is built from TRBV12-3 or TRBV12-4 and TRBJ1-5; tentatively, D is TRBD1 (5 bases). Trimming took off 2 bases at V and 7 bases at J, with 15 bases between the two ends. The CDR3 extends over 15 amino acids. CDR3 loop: CASSLNQGGGQPQHF. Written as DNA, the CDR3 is TGTGCCAGCAGTTTAAATCAGGGAGGAGGACAGCCCCAGCATTTT.

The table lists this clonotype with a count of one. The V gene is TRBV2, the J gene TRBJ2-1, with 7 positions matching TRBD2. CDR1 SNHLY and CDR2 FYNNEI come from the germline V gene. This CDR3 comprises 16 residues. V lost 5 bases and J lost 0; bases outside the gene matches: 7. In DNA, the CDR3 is TGTGCCAGCAGTAATAGGCGGGAGAGCTCCTACAATGAGCAGTTCTTC. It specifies CASSNRRESSYNEQFF. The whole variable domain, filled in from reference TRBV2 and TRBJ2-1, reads EPEVTQTPSHQVTQMGQEVILRCVPISNHLYFYWYRQILGQKVEFLVSFYNNEISEKSEIFDDQFSVERPDGSNFTLKIRSTKLEDSAMYFCASSNRRESSYNEQFFGPGTRLTVL.

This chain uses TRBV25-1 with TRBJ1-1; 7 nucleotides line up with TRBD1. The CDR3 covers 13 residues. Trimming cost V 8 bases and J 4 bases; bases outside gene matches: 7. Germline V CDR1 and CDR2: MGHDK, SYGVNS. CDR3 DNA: TGTGCCAGCCGAGAGACAGGGCCCACTGAAGCTTTCTTT. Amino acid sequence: CASRETGPTEAFF.

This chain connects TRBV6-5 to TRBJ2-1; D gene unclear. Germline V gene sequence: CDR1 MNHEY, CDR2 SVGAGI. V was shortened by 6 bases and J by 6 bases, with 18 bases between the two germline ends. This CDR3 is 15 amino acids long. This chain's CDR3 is CASRDRSRLGNEQFF. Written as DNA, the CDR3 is TGTGCCAGCAGAGACCGGTCCAGGTTAGGCAATGAGCAGTTCTTC.